This TCR beta chain was observed in a study of blood T cells in healthy people across ages. The second PCR ran about 6 to 11 cycles with a sample-barcoded 5' primer and J-beta primers. A template-switch adaptor that had 12 random nucleotides put a tag on each cDNA molecule. Via MiXCR, TCRdb re-called the 5' RACE reads, giving one row per CDR3 protein. The profile shows about 680,000 distinct CDR3 sequences, approximately 50% of them singletons. Every donor gave approximately 10 milliliters of peripheral blood. Whole-study findings and limits: Naive T cell percentage and TCR beta diversity correlated strongly.

This CDR3 comprises 15 residues. Germline V gives CDR1 SGHTA, CDR2 FQGNSA. The germline V and J ends were trimmed by 5 bases and 3 bases, with 17 bases remaining between them. Details on this clonotype: Its antigen is still unknown.

The clonotype comes from a woman aged 60-75 years in good health. This chain links TRBV7-2 with TRBJ2-7; D perhaps matches TRBD2 (5 bases). The material sequenced was blood. The CDR3 nucleotides are TGTGCCAGCAGCCCCTCCGGGATTAGTGGCTACGAGCAGTACTTC. Protein sequence: CASSPSGISGYEQYF. The full variable domain, in which reference TRBV7-2 and TRBJ2-7 provide the parts outside the CDR3, is GAGVSQSPSNKVTEKGKDVELRCDPISGHTALYWYRQSLGQGLEFLIYFQGNSAPDKSGLPSDRFSAERTGGSVSTLTIQRTQQEDSAVYLCASSPSGISGYEQYFGPGTRLTVT.